This T cell receptor (beta chain) came from a study of blood T cell repertoires in COVID-19. Overall study: From the United States, Italy and Spain came samples of acute and convalescent COVID-19.

With 0 bases removed from V and 6 bases from J, the gap between germline ends came to 8 bases. This CDR3 contains 14 residues. The germline CDR1 and CDR2 sequences are MNHEY and SVGAGI. Original handling: Reference gene primers were amplified, and this amplification served to estimate nucleated cell counts. Produced via immunoSEQ multiplex PCR; TCRdb's table is partial and in-frame only. V and J calls and clone size come straight from that table; D and trimming were deduced from the DNA. Seen here are under 500,000 clones, around 89% observed once, and the top ten hold roughly 4%. This clone was observed a single time.

Sequencing was done on a sample of peripheral blood. The TCR was taken from a woman between 25 and 40 years old with acute or convalescent COVID-19. J is TRBJ2-2 and V is TRBV6-5; D not certain. CDR3 bases: TGTGCCAGCAGTTACTCGCGGCTAGCCGGGGAGCTGTTTTTT. Translated: CASSYSRLAGELFF.